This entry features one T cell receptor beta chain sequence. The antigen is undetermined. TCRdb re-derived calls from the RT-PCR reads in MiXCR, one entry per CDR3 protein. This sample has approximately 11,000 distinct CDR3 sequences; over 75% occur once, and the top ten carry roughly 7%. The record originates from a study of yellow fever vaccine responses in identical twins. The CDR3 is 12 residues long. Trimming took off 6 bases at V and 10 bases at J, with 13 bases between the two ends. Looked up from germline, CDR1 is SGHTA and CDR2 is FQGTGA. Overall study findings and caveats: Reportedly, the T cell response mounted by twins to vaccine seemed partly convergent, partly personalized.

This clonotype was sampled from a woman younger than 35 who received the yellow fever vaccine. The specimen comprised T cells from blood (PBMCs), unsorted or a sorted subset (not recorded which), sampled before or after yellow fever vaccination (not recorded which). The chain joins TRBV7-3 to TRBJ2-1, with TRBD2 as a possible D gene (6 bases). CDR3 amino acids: CASSTGGVEQFF. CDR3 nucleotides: TGTGCCAGCAGTACAGGAGGGGTCGAGCAGTTCTTC.